What follows are 13 T cell receptor beta chains derived from one specimen sequenced in a study of T-cell reconstitution after alpha-beta-depleted transplantation in children. Unique molecular identifiers featured in how the TCRbeta library was prepared. MiXCR, applied by TCRdb to the PCR reads, yields one record per CDR3 protein. The sample includes 610,000 or so distinct CDR3 sequences, approximately 30% of them seen just once. The sample was PBMCs, taken before TCRalphabeta/CD19-depleted stem cell transplant. These receptors came from a boy in the first two years of life with Wiskott-Aldrich syndrome, due to receive a stem cell transplant.

The gene calls are TRBV6-5 and TRBJ2-1, with TRBD1 matching 10 bases. Germline trimming cut 3 bases from V and 3 bases from J; bases unmatched to any gene: 5. This CDR3 has 16 amino acids. Looked up from germline, CDR1 is MNHEY and CDR2 is SVGAGI. For the CDR3, the DNA is TGTGCCAGCAGTTATACCGGGACAGGGGTCTACAATGAGCAGTTCTTC. It yields the protein CASSYTGTGVYNEQFF.

This chain links TRBV4-2 with TRBJ1-1; the match to TRBD1 covers 7 bases. The V gene's germline CDR1 is LGHNA and CDR2 YNFKEQ. The CDR3 contains 13 residues. The V and J ends lost 2 bases and 6 bases, in that order; junction bases with no gene match: 3. CDR3 sequence: CASSQRQGAEAFF. In nucleotides, the CDR3 is TGTGCCAGCAGCCAAAGACAGGGAGCTGAAGCTTTCTTT.

V and J are TRBV10-3 and TRBJ2-3; possible D gene TRBD1, 6 bases. Trimming removed 3 bases at V and 6 bases at J, with 28 bases between. The length of the CDR3 is 19 residues. Germline assignment: CDR1 ENHRY and CDR2 SYGVKD. The CDR3 reads CAISDREQGLNNGMDTQYF. Written as DNA, the CDR3 is TGTGCCATCAGTGATCGAGAACAGGGTTTGAACAATGGGATGGATACGCAGTATTTT.

This clonotype was detected only a few times. V gene TRBV12-3 or TRBV12-4 combines with J gene TRBJ2-1, with TRBD2 identical over 7 bases. Losses at the gene ends were 8 bases for V and 0 bases for J; bases not matched to a gene: 7. This CDR3 comprises 15 residues. The CDR3, as DNA: TGTGCCAGCGGTGGGAGGGCACCCTCCTACAATGAGCAGTTCTTC. Encoded protein: CASGGRAPSYNEQFF.

The chain uses TRBV18 and TRBJ1-5; 9 bases align to TRBD1. The CDR3 extends over 14 amino acids. Losses at the gene ends were 8 bases for V and 5 bases for J; bases not matched to a gene: 7. CDR1 KGHSH and CDR2 LQKENI come from the germline V gene. CDR3 region: CASGDGTGYQPQHF. In nucleotides, the CDR3 is TGTGCCAGCGGAGACGGGACAGGGTATCAGCCCCAGCATTTT.

V gene TRBV5-1 combines with J gene TRBJ2-5; D possibly matches TRBD1 or TRBD2 (6 bases each). Germline V CDR1 and CDR2: SGHRS, YFSETQ. The CDR3 is 15 amino acids. Trimming cost V 2 bases and J 1 base, with 12 bases left between them. The CDR3 bases are TGCGCCAGCAGCTTTCGGGGGCCGGTCCAAGAGACCCAGTACTTC. Translation gives CASSFRGPVQETQYF.

The rearrangement links TRBV11-2 to TRBJ2-2; 10 bases match TRBD1. The length of the CDR3 is 18 residues. Per the germline V gene, CDR1 is SGHAT and CDR2 is FQNNGV. The junction had 11 bases not matched to a gene; V was cut back by 1 base and J by 6 bases. The DNA of the CDR3 is TGTGCCAGCAGCTTAGGGTACGGCGGGACAGGGGATCCCGGGGAGCTGTTTTTT. Amino acids: CASSLGYGGTGDPGELFF.

This clonotype was counted between two and nine times. This chain uses TRBV29-1 with TRBJ2-1; 7 positions match TRBD2. Per the germline V gene, CDR1 is SQVTM and CDR2 is ANQGSEA. The CDR3 sequence is 17 residues long. V was pared by 3 bases and J by 3 bases, with 14 bases of the junction left unmatched. The CDR3, as DNA: TGCAGCGTTGAGTCGGGAGGACCACCTAATTACTACAATGAGCAGTTCTTC. As protein: CSVESGGPPNYYNEQFF.

This clonotype has just a few counts. V and J are TRBV2 and TRBJ1-2; 9 positions agree with TRBD1. The germline gives CDR1 SNHLY, CDR2 FYNNEI. Trimming cost V 6 bases and J 5 bases; bases outside gene matches: 7. This CDR3 is built from 14 residues. The CDR3: CASSDRGVSYGYTF. Here the CDR3 DNA reads TGTGCCAGCAGCGACAGGGGGGTATCATATGGCTACACCTTC.

A few counts support this clonotype. This chain uses TRBV29-1 with TRBJ2-7; tentative D call: TRBD1 (6 bases). The germline V and J ends were trimmed by 4 bases and 3 bases, with 19 bases remaining between them. The length of the CDR3 is 15 residues. Germline CDR1 is SQVTM and CDR2 is ANQGSEA. CDR3 amino acids: CSVARPEQGHYEQYF. For the CDR3, the DNA is TGCAGCGTTGCTAGGCCTGAGCAGGGGCACTACGAGCAGTACTTC.

The chain combines TRBV10-3 with TRBJ2-7, with 9 bases that match TRBD1. The V gene's germline CDR1 is ENHRY and CDR2 SYGVKD. This CDR3 is 14 amino acids long. Trimming removed 3 bases from V and 5 bases from J; junction bases left unmatched: 5. CDR3 residues: CAISERDRAHEQYF. The CDR3 DNA reads as TGTGCCATCAGTGAACGGGACAGGGCCCACGAGCAGTACTTC.

This clonotype was counted between two and nine times. The J gene is TRBJ2-3, the V gene TRBV11-2; 8 bases map to TRBD2. The J segment lost 4 bases and the V segment lost 0 bases, leaving 6 bases of the junction unmatched. The CDR3 totals 16 residues. Germline V gives CDR1 SGHAT, CDR2 FQNNGV. The CDR3 bases are TGTGCCAGCAGCTTAGATAGGGGACTAGGGGCAGATACGCAGTATTTT. This codes for CASSLDRGLGADTQYF.

The J gene is TRBJ2-1, the V gene TRBV3-1; the D is unclear. Germline V gene lookup returns CDR1 LGHDT and CDR2 YNNKEL (reference sequence). V was shortened by 3 bases and J by 4 bases, with 7 bases between the two germline ends. The CDR3 is made up of 13 amino acids. Here the CDR3 reads CASSQGKYNEQFF. The CDR3 coding sequence is TGTGCCAGCAGCCAGGGGAAATACAATGAGCAGTTCTTC.